The clone carrying this T cell receptor (beta chain) was seen many times. The CDR3 is made up of 14 amino acids. Germline V lookup: CDR1 SNHLY, CDR2 FYNNEI. Trimming cost V 4 bases and J 1 base, with 7 bases left between them. Patients between 18 and 65 years old had hyperthyroidism, newly diagnosed and lasting under 2 months. The sample is drawn from a study of T cells in Graves' hyperthyroidism and ophthalmopathy. Amplification yielded TCR beta CDR3 regions, with RNA transcripts as the source. Primed by the HTBI set, a first-round RT-PCR was run on the TCR CDR3. TCRdb re-analysed the multiplex PCR reads in MiXCR, keeping a single row per CDR3 protein. The table shows about 400,000 distinct CDR3 sequences, with 15% occurring only once.

Sample: blood. The chain is built from TRBV2 and TRBJ2-2; D might be TRBD1 (5 bases). The receptor was isolated from a woman aged 25-40 years with Graves' hyperthyroidism. For the CDR3, the DNA is TGTGCCAGCAGTGGGGGCCTGAACACCGGGGAGCTGTTTTTT. Its protein product is CASSGGLNTGELFF. The whole variable domain, filled in from reference TRBV2 and TRBJ2-2, reads EPEVTQTPSHQVTQMGQEVILRCVPISNHLYFYWYRQILGQKVEFLVSFYNNEISEKSEIFDDQFSVERPDGSNFTLKIRSTKLEDSAMYFCASSGGLNTGELFFGEGSRLTVL.